The entry below describes one T cell receptor beta chain. Its cognate antigen is unknown. Per the germline V gene, CDR1 is SGHRS and CDR2 is YFSETQ. This CDR3 region has 14 residues. V was pared by 4 bases and J by 0 bases, with 3 bases of the junction left unmatched. This record belongs to a study of cytomegalovirus exposure and HLA in healthy donors. No CMV serostatus entry exists for this donor. Researchers ran the PCR with 60 Vbeta and 13 Jbeta primers. The repertoire was sequenced with immunoSEQ multiplex PCR; TCRdb's copy has only in-frame clones and lacks some. This repertoire shows some 120,000 clones, about 80% found once; its top ten account for 1%. Overall study results and limits: It has been reported that TCR beta sequences accurately predicted the HLA-A and HLA-B alleles of most subjects. Earlier results showed most TCR beta V segments being productive about 90% or about 30% of the time.

This sequence was found in a human donor in good health. The chain links TRBV5-1 to TRBJ1-1, with TRBD1 matching over 7 bases. The specimen was PBMCs. DNA for the CDR3: TGCGCCAGCAGCGCCGGGACAGTGAACACTGAAGCTTTCTTT. This codes for CASSAGTVNTEAFF.